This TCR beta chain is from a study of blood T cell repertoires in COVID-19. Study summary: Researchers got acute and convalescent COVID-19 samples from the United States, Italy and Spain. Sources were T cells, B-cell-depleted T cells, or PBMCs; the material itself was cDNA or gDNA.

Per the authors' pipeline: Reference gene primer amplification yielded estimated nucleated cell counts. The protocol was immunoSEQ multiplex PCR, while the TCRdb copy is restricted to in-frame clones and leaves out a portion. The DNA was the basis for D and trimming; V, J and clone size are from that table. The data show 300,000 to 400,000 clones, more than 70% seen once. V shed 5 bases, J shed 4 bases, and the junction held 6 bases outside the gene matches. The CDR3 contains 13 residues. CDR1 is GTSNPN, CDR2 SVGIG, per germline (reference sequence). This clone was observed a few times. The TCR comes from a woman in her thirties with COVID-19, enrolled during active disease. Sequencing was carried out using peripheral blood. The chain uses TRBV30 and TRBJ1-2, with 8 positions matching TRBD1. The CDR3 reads CAWATGGAYGYTF. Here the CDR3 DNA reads TGTGCCTGGGCAACAGGGGGAGCCTATGGCTACACCTTC.